Listed here are 18 T cell receptor beta chains from one sample, sequenced in a study of OX40 agonist ivuxolimab in advanced cancers. Repertoires were generated with immunoSEQ multiplex PCR, while TCRdb's copy carries only in-frame clones and drops some. The sample carries 20,000 to 25,000 clones, around 90% recorded once. Sequencing was performed on CD4+ or CD8+ T cells sorted from blood, taken in a trial of the OX40 agonist ivuxolimab. These receptors all come from an adult with an advanced solid tumor such as melanoma, head and neck, liver or kidney cancer.

This chain connects TRBV2 to TRBJ2-5; D remains ambiguous. Looked up from germline, CDR1 is SNHLY and CDR2 is FYNNEI. The CDR3 runs to 13 residues. Trimming removed 3 bases from V and 11 bases from J, with 16 bases in between. The CDR3 loop reads CASSDVQQDQQYF. Written as DNA, the CDR3 is TGTGCCAGCAGTGACGTTCAGCAGGACCAGCAGTACTTC.

The chain joins TRBV19 to TRBJ2-7; D might be TRBD1 or TRBD2, each matching 5 bases. V shed 0 bases and J shed 2 bases, with 14 bases lying between them. The CDR3 is 16 residues long. CDR1 and CDR2 from the germline V gene are LNHDA and SQIVND (reference sequence). The CDR3 loop reads CASSIEGRGVTYEQYF. CDR3 DNA sequence: TGTGCCAGTAGTATAGAGGGAAGAGGGGTTACCTACGAGCAGTACTTC.

This clone appeared a single time. The rearrangement joins TRBV9 to TRBJ1-5, with unresolved D. CDR1 is SGDLS and CDR2 is YYNGEE in the germline V gene. The CDR3 has 15 residues. V gave up 3 bases and J gave up 7 bases, with 17 bases separating them. This CDR3 is CASSADPRGNQPQHF. The CDR3, as DNA: TGTGCCAGCAGCGCGGACCCAAGAGGGAACCAGCCCCAGCATTTT.

This chain links TRBV30 with TRBJ1-5; D unclear. The CDR3 totals 13 residues. The V end lost 2 bases, the J end lost 0 bases, and 5 bases lay between the germline ends. The germline gives CDR1 GTSNPN, CDR2 SVGIG (reference sequence). CDR3 residues: CAWSSDSNQPQHF. The CDR3, as DNA: TGTGCCTGGAGTAGTGATAGCAATCAGCCCCAGCATTTT. Drawing the rest from reference TRBV30 and TRBJ1-5, the complete variable domain is SQTIHQWPATLVQPVGSPLSLECTVEGTSNPNLYWYRQAAGRGLQLLFYSVGIGQISSEVPQNLSASRPQDRQFILSSKKLLLSDSGFYLCAWSSDSNQPQHFGDGTRLSIL.

In its sample, this clone was seen once. This rearrangement joins TRBV29-1 to TRBJ2-1; no firm D call. The germline V gene has CDR1 SQVTM and CDR2 ANQGSEA. CDR3 size: 13 residues. Trimming left V 3 bases short and J 8 bases short, with 14 bases between. The CDR3 nucleotides read TGCAGCGTTGATTTTACAGCCAGCGATGAGCAGTTCTTC. This encodes CSVDFTASDEQFF.

The V call is TRBV7-2, the J call TRBJ1-1; no clear D gene. This CDR3 is built from 12 residues. V lost 3 bases and J lost 8, with 10 bases in between. Germline V gene sequence: CDR1 SGHTA, CDR2 FQGNSA. CDR3 residues: CASSFTGTEAFF. DNA of the CDR3: TGTGCCAGCAGCTTCACGGGAACCGAAGCTTTCTTT.

V usage is TRBV4-3 and J usage is TRBJ2-7, with 10 bases that match TRBD1. After removal of 2 bases from V and 2 bases from J, the junction contained 6 bases not matched to a gene. The CDR3 has 16 amino acids. CDR1 LGHNA and CDR2 YSLEER come from the germline V gene. The CDR3 spells CASSQPRTGGPYEQYF. In nucleotides, the CDR3 is TGCGCCAGCAGCCAACCTCGGACAGGGGGGCCCTACGAGCAGTACTTC.

The V call is TRBV19, the J call TRBJ2-2, with 10 bases that match TRBD2. Unmatched junction bases numbered 8, after V lost 4 bases and J lost 3 bases. The CDR3 loop spans 17 amino acids. CDR1 is LNHDA and CDR2 is SQIVND in the germline V gene (reference sequence). This CDR3 reads CASSTSGRAVDTGELFF. For the CDR3, the DNA is TGTGCCAGTAGTACCAGCGGGAGGGCCGTTGACACCGGGGAGCTGTTTTTT. The full variable domain, rest sourced from reference TRBV19 and TRBJ2-2, is DGGITQSPKYLFRKEGQNVTLSCEQNLNHDAMYWYRQDPGQGLRLIYYSQIVNDFQKGDIAEGYSVSREKKESFPLTVTSAQKNPTAFYLCASSTSGRAVDTGELFFGEGSRLTVL.

The rearrangement uses TRBV19 and TRBJ1-1; TRBD1 might be the D (6 bases). The CDR3 covers 14 residues. Trimming removed 3 bases at V and 4 bases at J, with 12 bases between. Looked up from germline, CDR1 is LNHDA and CDR2 is SQIVND (reference sequence). CDR3 sequence: CASSMGAGATEAFF. Written as DNA, the CDR3 is TGTGCCAGTAGTATGGGGGCGGGGGCCACTGAAGCTTTCTTT.

Worth noting for this clone: One end of the junction varies from germline; a read error may be responsible. As DNA, the CDR3 is TGTACCAGTCGCGGACAGGGTGAATCACCCCTCCACTTT. Translated: CTSRGQGESPLHF. V gene TRBV5-4 combines with J gene TRBJ1-6, with 8 bases aligning to TRBD1. This CDR3 is built from 13 residues. Germline CDR1 is SGHNT and CDR2 is YYREEE (reference sequence).

The rearrangement links TRBV5-6 to TRBJ2-7, with TRBD1 as a possible D gene (6 bases). Germline CDR1 SGHDT, CDR2 YYEEEE. This CDR3 has 14 amino acids. Trimming pared 0 bases from V and 5 bases from J, leaving 12 bases between. The CDR3 sequence: CASSLGDKADEQYF. The CDR3 bases are TGTGCCAGCAGCTTGGGGGACAAAGCGGACGAGCAGTACTTC.

The rearrangement uses TRBV5-3 and TRBJ1-1; D is uncertain. TRBV5-3 is sorted into the ORF group, with uncertain function. The germline V and J ends were trimmed by 3 bases and 7 bases, with 19 bases remaining between them. This CDR3 spans 15 amino acids. CDR3: CARSSQNWEVREAFF. The CDR3 region has the DNA TGTGCCAGAAGCTCCCAGAACTGGGAGGTCCGTGAAGCTTTCTTT.

The chain uses TRBV5-6 and TRBJ1-1, with 7 bases that match TRBD1. Germline CDR1 is SGHDT and CDR2 is YYEEEE. Losses at the gene ends were 3 bases for V and 2 bases for J; bases not matched to a gene: 4. The CDR3 has 14 residues. This CDR3 is CASSWGQSNTEAFF. As DNA, the CDR3 is TGTGCCAGCAGCTGGGGACAGTCTAACACTGAAGCTTTCTTT.

The J gene is TRBJ2-5, the V gene TRBV27, with 10 bases aligning to TRBD1. This CDR3 comprises 15 residues. Germline CDR1 MNHEY, CDR2 SMNVEV (reference sequence). Trimming removed 4 bases from V and 3 bases from J; junction bases left unmatched: 5. The CDR3 region is CASSSLGTGEETQYF. Here the CDR3 DNA reads TGTGCCAGCAGTTCCCTCGGGACAGGGGAAGAGACCCAGTACTTC.

This clone was seen a single time. The chain couples TRBV30 to TRBJ1-4, with D possibly being TRBD1 (6 bases). The CDR3 extends over 14 amino acids. Germline V gives CDR1 GTSNPN, CDR2 SVGIG (reference sequence). Trimming took off 0 bases at V and 4 bases at J, with 9 bases between the two ends. Written as DNA, the CDR3 is TGTGCCTGGAGTGTAAAGGACAGTAATGAAAAACTGTTTTTT. It codes for CAWSVKDSNEKLFF.

The chain has TRBV27 and TRBJ2-3, with 7 bases matching TRBD2. Trimming removed 1 base from V and 2 bases from J; junction bases left unmatched: 12. The CDR3 sequence is 18 residues long. CDR1 and CDR2 (germline): MNHEY, SMNVEV (reference sequence). As DNA, the CDR3 is TGTGCCAGCAGTTTATGGGGAGGGGAGGGTGGCCTCACAGATACGCAGTATTTT. Translating it yields CASSLWGGEGGLTDTQYF.

This chain connects TRBV7-9 to TRBJ1-1; 11 nucleotides agree with TRBD1. Trimming cost V 3 bases and J 4 bases; bases outside gene matches: 1. Germline assignment: CDR1 SEHNR and CDR2 FQNEAQ (reference sequence). The CDR3 contains 14 residues. Written as DNA, the CDR3 is TGTGCCAGCAGCTTCGGGACAGGGGGCACTGAAGCTTTCTTT. This codes for CASSFGTGGTEAFF.

This clone showed up just once. The chain joins TRBV11-3 to TRBJ2-2; no definite D call. V lost 5 bases and J 8 bases, leaving 9 bases between the germline ends. Germline V CDR1 and CDR2: SGHNT, YENEEA. The CDR3 has 12 amino acids. CDR3 in DNA: TGTGCCAGCAGCCCTACTGTGGGGGAGCTGTTTTTT. Translated, it gives CASSPTVGELFF.